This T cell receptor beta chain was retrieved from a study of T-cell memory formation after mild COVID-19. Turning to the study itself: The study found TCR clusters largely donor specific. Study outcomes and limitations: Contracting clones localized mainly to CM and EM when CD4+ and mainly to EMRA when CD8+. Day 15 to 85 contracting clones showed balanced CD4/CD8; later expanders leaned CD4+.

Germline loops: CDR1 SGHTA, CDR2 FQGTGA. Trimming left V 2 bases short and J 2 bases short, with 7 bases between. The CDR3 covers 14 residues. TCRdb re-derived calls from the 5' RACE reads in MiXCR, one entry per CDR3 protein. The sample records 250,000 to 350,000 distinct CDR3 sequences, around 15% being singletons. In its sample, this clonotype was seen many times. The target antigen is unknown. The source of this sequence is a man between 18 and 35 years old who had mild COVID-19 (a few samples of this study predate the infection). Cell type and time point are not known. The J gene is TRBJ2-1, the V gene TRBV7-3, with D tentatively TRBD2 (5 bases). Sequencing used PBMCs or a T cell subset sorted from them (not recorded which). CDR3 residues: CASSLSGTYNEQFF. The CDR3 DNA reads TGTGCCAGCAGCTTATCGGGGACCTACAATGAGCAGTTCTTC.